The 18 T cell receptor beta chains in this list originate from one sample, sequenced in a study of CD8 T cells in Susac syndrome. The RNA, about 0.5 to 1 ug, was put through reverse transcription using random hexamers. TCRdb reprocessed the immunoSEQ multiplex PCR reads with MiXCR, giving one entry per CDR3 protein. In the table there are fewer than 150,000 distinct CDR3 sequences, around 95% of which are singletons. Sequencing was carried out using CD8+ T cells from PBMCs. Receptor source: a human donor with Susac syndrome.

The chain combines TRBV6-6 with TRBJ2-1, with no clear D. Germline CDR1 MNHNY, CDR2 SVGAGI (reference sequence). The V end lost 3 bases, the J end lost 8 bases, and 14 bases lay between the germline ends. The CDR3 runs to 14 residues. As DNA, the CDR3 is TGTGCCAGCAGTTATTTGGTTAGCCTCGATGAGCAGTTCTTC. This codes for CASSYLVSLDEQFF.

The chain employs TRBV7-9 and TRBJ2-3; possibly TRBD2 for D (6 bases). The V end lost 5 bases, the J end lost 10 bases, and 19 bases lay between the germline ends. The V gene's germline CDR1 is SEHNR and CDR2 FQNEAQ (reference sequence). The CDR3 is 14 amino acids. CDR3 bases: TGTGCCAGCAGCGACATCTGGAGGGGTCGGGCGCAGTATTTT. Amino acids: CASSDIWRGRAQYF.

The chain couples TRBV3-1 to TRBJ2-5, with D possibly called TRBD1 or TRBD2 (5 bases each). The V gene lost 4 bases and the J gene lost 2 bases, with 14 bases spanning the gap. The CDR3 has 15 amino acids. Germline CDR1 is LGHDT and CDR2 is YNNKEL (reference sequence). The chain's CDR3 is CASSLGTAEQETQYF. The CDR3 region has the DNA TGTGCCAGCAGCCTCGGGACCGCAGAACAAGAGACCCAGTACTTC.

The table lists this clonotype with a few counts. J is TRBJ1-1 and V is TRBV12-3 or TRBV12-4; D is ambiguous. CDR3 length equals 14 residues. The germline V and J ends were trimmed by 1 base and 1 base, with 7 bases remaining between them. In DNA, the CDR3 is TGTGCCAGCAGTTTAGTGGGAGGGAACACTGAAGCTTTCTTT. The encoded protein is CASSLVGGNTEAFF.

The sample holds one count of this clonotype. The chain couples TRBV2 to TRBJ2-7; weak D call: TRBD2 (6 bases). Germline loops: CDR1 SNHLY, CDR2 FYNNEI. V shed 7 bases and J shed 7 bases, with 8 bases lying between them. The CDR3 extends over 10 amino acids. CDR3 region: CASMGREQYF. DNA of the CDR3: TGTGCCAGCATGGGGAGGGAGCAGTACTTC.

The chain has TRBV13 and TRBJ2-1; 10 positions agree with TRBD2. CDR3 length: 15 residues. Germline assignment: CDR1 PRHDT and CDR2 FYEKMQ (reference sequence). V gave up 5 bases and J gave up 2 bases; unmatched junction bases: 3. The CDR3 DNA follows: TGTGCCAGCAGCGAGAGCGGGAGGGCCTACAATGAGCAGTTCTTC. Its translation: CASSESGRAYNEQFF.

The table lists this clonotype with a count of one. The rearrangement joins TRBV6-5 to TRBJ1-5, with a weak D call TRBD1 (5 bases). This CDR3 contains 8 residues. In germline, CDR1 is MNHEY, CDR2 SVGAGI. The CDR3 is CADTSQHF. The DNA for the CDR3 is TGTGCGGACACGTCCCAGCATTTT.

The gene calls are TRBV10-3 and TRBJ2-3; D possibly uses TRBD1 or TRBD2 (5 bases each). Per germline, CDR1 ENHRY and CDR2 SYGVKD. This CDR3 is 15 amino acids long. Trimming took 6 bases from V and 6 from J, leaving 19 bases between them. Here the CDR3 DNA reads TGTGCCATCAGGACCAACGTGGGACCCGCGGATACGCAGTATTTT. Encoded protein: CAIRTNVGPADTQYF.

V usage is TRBV29-1 and J usage is TRBJ2-7; perhaps TRBD1 as D (6 bases). This CDR3 spans 12 amino acids. V dropped 4 bases and J dropped 3 bases, with 10 bases sitting between them. Germline values: CDR1 SQVTM, CDR2 ANQGSEA. The CDR3 is CSVVDSHYEQYF. Here the CDR3 DNA reads TGCAGCGTTGTGGACAGCCACTACGAGCAGTACTTC.

The rearrangement joins TRBV5-6 to TRBJ2-1; 9 bases are a match to TRBD1. Germline V lookup: CDR1 SGHDT, CDR2 YYEEEE. V lost 3 bases and J lost 8; bases outside the gene matches: 9. This CDR3 spans 15 amino acids. This CDR3 reads CASSSGQGVFDEQFF. In nucleotides, the CDR3 is TGTGCCAGCAGCTCGGGACAGGGAGTTTTCGATGAGCAGTTCTTC.

This rearrangement joins TRBV11-2 to TRBJ1-2, with a possible D match to TRBD1 (6 bases). Trimming pared 0 bases from V and 4 bases from J, leaving 12 bases between. The V gene's germline CDR1 is SGHAT and CDR2 FQNNGV. The CDR3 is made up of 15 amino acids. The CDR3 sequence is CASSLEGTPGYGYTF. In nucleotides, the CDR3 is TGTGCCAGCAGCTTAGAGGGGACACCGGGCTATGGCTACACCTTC.

This chain connects TRBV20-1 to TRBJ2-1; 7 bases agree with TRBD2. The CDR3 runs 15 residues. Per the germline V gene, CDR1 is DFQATT and CDR2 is SNEGSKA (reference sequence). The V gene end was trimmed by 4 bases and the J gene end by 6 bases; junction bases not matched to a gene: 12. The CDR3: CSAKLRDYVPNEQFF. For the CDR3, the DNA is TGCAGTGCTAAACTACGGGACTACGTCCCCAATGAGCAGTTCTTC.

A single count supports this clonotype. The genes are TRBV9 and TRBJ1-2; D call uncertain. The V gene lost 0 bases and the J gene lost 9 bases, with 15 bases spanning the gap. Per the germline V gene, CDR1 is SGDLS and CDR2 is YYNGEE. This CDR3 contains 14 residues. The CDR3 DNA is TGTGCCAGCAGCGTAGTGGACGGGCGACCAAGCTACACCTTC. Amino acids: CASSVVDGRPSYTF.

The V call is TRBV10-3, the J call TRBJ1-4; D ambiguous. The CDR3 contains 12 residues. V lost 2 bases, J lost 6 bases, and 4 bases lay in between. CDR1 ENHRY and CDR2 SYGVKD come from the germline V gene. This CDR3 reads CAISEGYEKLFF. CDR3 DNA: TGTGCCATCAGTGAGGGTTATGAAAAACTGTTTTTT.

The CDR3 DNA reads TGTGCCAGCAGTCCTACCTCCTACGAGCAGTACTTC. This sequence encodes CASSPTSYEQYF. The V gene is TRBV12-3 or TRBV12-4, the J gene TRBJ2-7; D remains ambiguous. The V and J ends lost 5 bases and 0 bases respectively, with 5 bases between them. The CDR3 is 12 residues long.

This chain links TRBV5-1 with TRBJ2-1, with 8 bases aligning to TRBD1. Germline V lookup: CDR1 SGHRS, CDR2 YFSETQ. This CDR3 is built from 14 residues. J lost 7 bases, V lost 0 bases, and 3 bases had no gene match. As DNA, the CDR3 is TGCGCCAGCAGCTTGGGGACAGGGTTGAATGAGCAGTTCTTC. Encoded protein: CASSLGTGLNEQFF.

The chain employs TRBV11-2 and TRBJ1-4; D ambiguous. Trimming shortened V by 1 base and J by 7 bases, and 16 bases separated the two germline ends. Germline loops: CDR1 SGHAT, CDR2 FQNNGV. CDR3 length: 16 amino acids. Here the CDR3 reads CASSLVSPTPGEKLFF. In DNA form, the CDR3 reads TGTGCCAGCAGCTTAGTTTCCCCCACCCCGGGTGAAAAACTGTTTTTT. Drawing the rest from reference TRBV11-2 and TRBJ1-4, the complete variable domain is EAGVAQSPRYKIIEKRQSVAFWCNPISGHATLYWYQQILGQGPKLLIQFQNNGVVDDSQLPKDRFSAERLKGVDSTLKIQPAKLEDSAVYLCASSLVSPTPGEKLFFGSGTQLSVL.

V and J are TRBV4-1 and TRBJ2-7, with 10 nucleotides matching TRBD1. The trim removed 3 bases at V and 1 base at J, leaving 6 bases unmatched. The CDR3 extends over 16 amino acids. Germline V gives CDR1 MGHRA, CDR2 YSYEKL. CDR3 amino acids: CASSQGGQGRSYEQYF. Here the CDR3 DNA reads TGCGCCAGCAGCCAGGGGGGACAGGGGAGATCCTACGAGCAGTACTTC.